These T cell receptor beta chains were read from a single sample in a study of blood T cell repertoires in COVID-19. Assay used: immunoSEQ multiplex PCR; TCRdb lists only in-frame clones, some missing. The table has roughly 260,000 clones, roughly nine tenths seen once. The sample comprised PBMCs or T cells enriched from blood (not recorded which). These receptors all stem from a woman younger than 30 who had recovered from COVID-19. The conserved cysteine and the conserved F or W are not part of the CDR3 here.

v_call,cdr3_aa
TRBV11-2,ASSRTSGGYSSTDTQY
TRBV11-2,ASSLGTYNEQF
TRBV10-1,ASSEIRNSPLH
TRBV2,ASSSGSGGFWGLF
TRBV4-1,ASSQVGGYEKLF
TRBV6-1,ASSEALTETYEQY
TRBV19,ASSIVGYNEQF
TRBV3-1/TRBV3-2,ASSNELAGMNTQY
TRBV13,ASASTSESNGRAQY
TRBV11-2,ASSPSRTARYGYT
TRBV10-3,AISTGTQMRNEQF
TRBV7-2,ASSLAGSTQETQY
TRBV7-9,ASSLTYPSGFGHEQY